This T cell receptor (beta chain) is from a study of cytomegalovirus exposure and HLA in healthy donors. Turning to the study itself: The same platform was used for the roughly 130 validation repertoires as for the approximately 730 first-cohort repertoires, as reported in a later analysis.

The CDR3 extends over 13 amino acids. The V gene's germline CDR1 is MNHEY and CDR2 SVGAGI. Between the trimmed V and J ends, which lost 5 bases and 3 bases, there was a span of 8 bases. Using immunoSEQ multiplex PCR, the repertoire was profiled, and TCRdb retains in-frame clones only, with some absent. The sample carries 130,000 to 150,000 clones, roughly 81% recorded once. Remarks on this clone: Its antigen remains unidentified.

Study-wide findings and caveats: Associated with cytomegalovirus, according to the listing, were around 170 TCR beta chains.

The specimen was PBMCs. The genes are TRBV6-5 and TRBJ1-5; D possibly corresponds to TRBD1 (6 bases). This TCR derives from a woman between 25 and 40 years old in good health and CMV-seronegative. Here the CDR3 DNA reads TGTGCCAGCAGTGGACAGTACAATCAGCCCCAGCATTTT. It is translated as CASSGQYNQPQHF.